This T cell receptor (beta chain) appears in the sequencing data of a study of blood T cell repertoires in COVID-19. Study as a whole: The study drew acute and convalescent COVID-19 samples from the United States, Italy and Spain. PBMCs, B-cell-depleted T cells, or T cells were the source of the cDNA or gDNA that made up the material.

This CDR3 has 12 residues. Germline CDR1 GTSNPN, CDR2 SVGIG (reference sequence). V lost 4 bases and J 5 bases, leaving 9 bases between the germline ends. Original handling: Estimation of nucleated cell counts relied on the amplification of reference gene primers. Clones were sequenced by immunoSEQ multiplex PCR, and TCRdb holds only the in-frame ones, with some missing. V and J calls and clone size follow that table, whereas D and trimming were derived from the DNA. The sample lists over 30,000 clones, roughly 80% occurring once. Sequenced material: peripheral blood. The TCR comes from a man older than 75 with active or convalescent COVID-19. The chain has TRBV30 and TRBJ2-1; no clear D. CDR3 residues: CAWITTNNEQFF. The CDR3, as DNA: TGTGCCTGGATTACAACCAACAATGAGCAGTTCTTC. The full variable domain, in which reference TRBV30 and TRBJ2-1 provide the parts outside the CDR3, is SQTIHQWPATLVQPVGSPLSLECTVEGTSNPNLYWYRQAAGRGLQLLFYSVGIGQISSEVPQNLSASRPQDRQFILSSKKLLLSDSGFYLCAWITTNNEQFFGPGTRLTVL.